These 9 T cell receptor beta chains share one sample of origin, sequenced in a study of radiotherapy plus CTLA-4 blockade in lung cancer. Repertoires were generated with immunoSEQ multiplex PCR, while TCRdb's copy carries only in-frame clones and drops some. Of around 110,000 clones listed, 85% to 90% are singletons. The input for sequencing was peripheral blood, taken from a patient treated with radiotherapy plus ipilimumab. These TCRs come from a human donor with non-small cell lung cancer that progressed on radiotherapy plus ipilimumab.

J is TRBJ2-2 and V is TRBV2, with D maybe TRBD1 (5 bases). Germline CDR1 and CDR2: SNHLY and FYNNEI. The CDR3 length is 13 residues. The ends were cut back, 1 base at V and 6 bases at J, with 6 bases in the middle. DNA for the CDR3: TGTGCCAGCAGTGAAGTAGGGGCCGGGGAGCTGTTTTTT. Translated: CASSEVGAGELFF.

The DNA for the CDR3 is TGTGCCAGCACCCACCCGAAGCGAGGGGCGGCAGATACGCAGTATTTT. Residues: CASTHPKRGAADTQYF. This rearrangement joins TRBV7-3 to TRBJ2-3, with D possibly being TRBD1 or TRBD2 (5 bases each). V was trimmed by 7 bases and J by 4 bases, leaving 21 bases between them. The V gene's germline CDR1 is SGHTA and CDR2 FQGTGA. The CDR3 is 16 amino acids.

The CDR3 sequence: CASSLAAGTNTGELFF. CDR3 nucleotides: TGTGCCAGCAGCTTAGCGGCCGGGACGAACACCGGGGAGCTGTTTTTT. V gene TRBV7-8 combines with J gene TRBJ2-2, with TRBD2 as a possible D gene (5 bases). This CDR3 region has 16 residues. CDR1 SGHVS and CDR2 FQNEAQ come from the germline V gene. Trimming pared 0 bases from V and 0 bases from J, leaving 8 bases between.

This chain connects TRBV6-5 to TRBJ2-5; TRBD2 matches 7 bases. V lost 5 bases, J lost 11 bases, and 11 bases stayed unmatched. The CDR3 is 13 amino acids. Germline V gives CDR1 MNHEY, CDR2 SVGAGI. CDR3 nucleotide sequence: TGTGCCAGCAGTGCTCCCTCTAGCGGAGGGCAGTACTTC. Its protein product is CASSAPSSGGQYF.

CDR3: CASSPPKREAYEQYF. CDR3 coding DNA: TGTGCCAGCAGTCCCCCTAAGCGGGAGGCCTACGAGCAGTACTTC. The J gene is TRBJ2-7, the V gene TRBV6-5; TRBD2 matches 9 bases. Germline V gene sequence: CDR1 MNHEY, CDR2 SVGAGI. With 5 bases clipped from V and 2 bases from J, the junction kept 7 bases outside the gene matches. The CDR3 has 15 residues.

V is TRBV5-1 and J is TRBJ2-7; D gene ambiguous. This CDR3 is 14 amino acids long. V shed 4 bases and J shed 0 bases, with 11 bases lying between them. CDR1 SGHRS and CDR2 YFSETQ come from the germline V gene. The CDR3 DNA reads TGCGCCAGCAGCATGGGATCAAGCTCCTACGAGCAGTACTTC. This translates into CASSMGSSSYEQYF.

The V call is TRBV13, the J call TRBJ2-7, with 7 bases identical to TRBD2. Germline CDR1 and CDR2: PRHDT and FYEKMQ (reference sequence). The CDR3 totals 14 residues. The V segment lost 4 bases and the J segment 4 bases; nucleotides outside the gene matches: 7. DNA of the CDR3: TGTGCCAGCAGCTCCGTGCGGGAGAGATACGAGCAGTACTTC. This encodes CASSSVRERYEQYF.

The CDR3 loop reads CASSLAGATGDHGYTF. Here the CDR3 DNA reads TGTGCCAGCAGCTTAGCGGGGGCGACAGGGGACCATGGCTACACCTTC. The chain links TRBV7-9 to TRBJ1-2; 8 nucleotides line up with TRBD1. This CDR3 region has 16 residues. The V gene's germline CDR1 is SEHNR and CDR2 FQNEAQ (reference sequence). Germline trimming cut 0 bases from V and 6 bases from J; bases unmatched to any gene: 9.

In regard to this clone: One end of the junction is discordant with germline, which a read error may explain. The chain carries TRBV4-1 and TRBJ1-3; 8 bases fit TRBD1. This CDR3 is 15 amino acids long. Per germline, CDR1 MGHRA and CDR2 YSYEKL. Written as DNA, the CDR3 is TGCGCCAGCAGCCAAGTAGCGGGACAGGTTACTATCCTGGCTTTT. Its translation: CASSQVAGQVTILAF.